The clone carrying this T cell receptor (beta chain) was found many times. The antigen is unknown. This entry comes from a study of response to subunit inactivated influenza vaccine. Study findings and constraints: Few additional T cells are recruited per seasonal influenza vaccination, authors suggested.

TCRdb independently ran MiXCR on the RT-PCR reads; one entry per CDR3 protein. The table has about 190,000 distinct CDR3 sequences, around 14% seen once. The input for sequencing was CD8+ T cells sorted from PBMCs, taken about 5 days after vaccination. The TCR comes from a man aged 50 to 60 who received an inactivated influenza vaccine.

CDR3 region: CSVEEVGRETQYF. As DNA, the CDR3 is TGCAGCGTTGAAGAAGTAGGGAGAGAGACCCAGTACTTC. The chain uses TRBV29-1 and TRBJ2-5; weak D call: TRBD2 (5 bases). There are 13 residues in the CDR3. Trimming removed 0 bases at V and 4 bases at J, with 9 bases between. Germline values: CDR1 SQVTM, CDR2 ANQGSEA. Filled out from reference TRBV29-1 and TRBJ2-5, the complete variable domain reads SAVISQKPSRDICQRGTSLTIQCQVDSQVTMMFWYRQQPGQSLTLIATANQGSEATYESGFVIDKFPISRPNLTFSTLTVSNMSPEDSSIYLCSVEEVGRETQYFGPGTRLLVL.